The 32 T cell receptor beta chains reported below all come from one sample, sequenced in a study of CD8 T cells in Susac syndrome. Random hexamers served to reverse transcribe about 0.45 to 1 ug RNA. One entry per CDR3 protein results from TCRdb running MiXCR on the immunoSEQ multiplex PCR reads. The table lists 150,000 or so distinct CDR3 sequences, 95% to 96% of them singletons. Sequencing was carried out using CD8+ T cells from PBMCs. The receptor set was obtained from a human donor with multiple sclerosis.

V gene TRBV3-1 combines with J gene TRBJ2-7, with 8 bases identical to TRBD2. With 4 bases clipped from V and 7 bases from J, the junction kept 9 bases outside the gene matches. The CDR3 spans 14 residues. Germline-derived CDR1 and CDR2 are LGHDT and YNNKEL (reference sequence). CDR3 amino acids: CASSPGGASGEQYF. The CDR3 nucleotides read TGTGCCAGCAGCCCCGGGGGGGCCTCGGGAGAGCAGTACTTC.

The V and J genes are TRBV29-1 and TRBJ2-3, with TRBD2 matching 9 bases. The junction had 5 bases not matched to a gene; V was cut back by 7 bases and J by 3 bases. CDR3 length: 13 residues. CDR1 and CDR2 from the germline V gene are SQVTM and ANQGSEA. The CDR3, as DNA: TGCAGCGGCGGGGGGGGGCATACAGATACGCAGTATTTT. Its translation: CSGGGGHTDTQYF.

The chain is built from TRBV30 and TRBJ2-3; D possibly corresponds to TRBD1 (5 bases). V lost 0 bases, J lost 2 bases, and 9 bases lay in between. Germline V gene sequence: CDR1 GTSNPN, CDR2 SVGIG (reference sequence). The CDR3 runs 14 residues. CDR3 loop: CAWSVQDPTDTQYF. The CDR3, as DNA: TGTGCCTGGAGTGTACAGGACCCCACAGATACGCAGTATTTT.

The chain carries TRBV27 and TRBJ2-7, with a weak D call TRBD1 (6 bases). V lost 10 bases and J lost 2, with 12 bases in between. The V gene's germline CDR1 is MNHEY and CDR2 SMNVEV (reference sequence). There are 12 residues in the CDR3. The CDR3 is CATSDRAYEQYF. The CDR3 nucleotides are TGTGCCACCTCGGACAGAGCCTACGAGCAGTACTTC.

In DNA form, the CDR3 reads TGTGCCAGCAGCTTGGTTCGAGGTCCCAACTATGGCTACACCTTC. Amino acids: CASSLVRGPNYGYTF. The chain links TRBV5-6 to TRBJ1-2; D is undetermined. CDR1 is SGHDT, CDR2 YYEEEE, per germline. Trimming left V 0 bases short and J 2 bases short, with 11 bases between. This CDR3 region has 15 residues.

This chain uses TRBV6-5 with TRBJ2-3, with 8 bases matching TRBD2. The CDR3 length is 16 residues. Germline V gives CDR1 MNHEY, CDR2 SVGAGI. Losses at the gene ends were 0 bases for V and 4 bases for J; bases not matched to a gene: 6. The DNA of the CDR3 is TGTGCCAGCAGTTACTCGAGCGGGAGTGGAGCAGATACGCAGTATTTT. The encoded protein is CASSYSSGSGADTQYF.

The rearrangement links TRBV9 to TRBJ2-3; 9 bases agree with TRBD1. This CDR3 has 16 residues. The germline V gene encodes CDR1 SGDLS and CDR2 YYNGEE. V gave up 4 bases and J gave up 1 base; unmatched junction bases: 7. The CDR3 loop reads CASSSARDRGTDTQYF. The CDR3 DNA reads TGTGCCAGCAGCTCGGCTCGGGACAGGGGCACAGATACGCAGTATTTT. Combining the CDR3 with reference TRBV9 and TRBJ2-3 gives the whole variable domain DSGVTQTPKHLITATGQRVTLRCSPRSGDLSVYWYQQSLDQGLQFLIQYYNGEERAKGNILERFSAQQFPDLHSELNLSSLELGDSALYFCASSSARDRGTDTQYFGPGTRLTVL.

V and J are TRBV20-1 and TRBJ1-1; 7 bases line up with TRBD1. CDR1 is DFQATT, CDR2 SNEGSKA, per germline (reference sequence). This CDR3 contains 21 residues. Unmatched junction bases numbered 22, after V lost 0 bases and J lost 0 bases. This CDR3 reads CSARDSLGTDPLPEMNTEAFF. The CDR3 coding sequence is TGCAGTGCTAGAGATAGTTTGGGGACAGATCCCCTCCCTGAAATGAACACTGAAGCTTTCTTT.

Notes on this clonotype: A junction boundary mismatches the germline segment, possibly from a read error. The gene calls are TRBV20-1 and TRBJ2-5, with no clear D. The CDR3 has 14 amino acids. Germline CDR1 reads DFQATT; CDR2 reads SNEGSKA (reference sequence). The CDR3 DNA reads TGCAGTGCTAGAGGTGAAGAAGCAAGAGAGGCCCAGTACTTC. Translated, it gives CSARGEEAREAQYF.

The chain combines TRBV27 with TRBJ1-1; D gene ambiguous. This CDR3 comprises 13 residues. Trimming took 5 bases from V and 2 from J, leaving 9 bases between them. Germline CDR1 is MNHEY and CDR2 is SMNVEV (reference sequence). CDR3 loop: CASSREDNTEAFF. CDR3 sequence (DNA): TGTGCCAGCAGTCGGGAGGATAACACTGAAGCTTTCTTT.

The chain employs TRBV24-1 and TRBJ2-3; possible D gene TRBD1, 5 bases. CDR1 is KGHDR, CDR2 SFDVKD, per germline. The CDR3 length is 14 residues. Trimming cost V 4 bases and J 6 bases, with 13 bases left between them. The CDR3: CATSERQGRDTQYF. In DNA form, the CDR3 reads TGTGCCACCAGTGAACGCCAGGGCAGGGATACGCAGTATTTT.

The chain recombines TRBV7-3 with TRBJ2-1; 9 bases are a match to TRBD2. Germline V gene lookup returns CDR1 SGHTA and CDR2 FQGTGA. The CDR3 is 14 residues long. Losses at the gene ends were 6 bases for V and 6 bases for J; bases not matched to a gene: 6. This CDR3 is CASSWLAGSNEQFF. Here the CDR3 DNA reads TGTGCCAGCAGTTGGCTAGCGGGGTCCAATGAGCAGTTCTTC.

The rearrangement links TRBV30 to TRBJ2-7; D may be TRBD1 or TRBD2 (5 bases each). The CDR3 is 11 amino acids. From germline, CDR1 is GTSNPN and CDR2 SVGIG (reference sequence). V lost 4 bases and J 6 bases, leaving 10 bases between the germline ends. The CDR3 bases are TGTGCCTGGAACGCAGGGAGCGAGCAGTACTTC. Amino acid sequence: CAWNAGSEQYF.

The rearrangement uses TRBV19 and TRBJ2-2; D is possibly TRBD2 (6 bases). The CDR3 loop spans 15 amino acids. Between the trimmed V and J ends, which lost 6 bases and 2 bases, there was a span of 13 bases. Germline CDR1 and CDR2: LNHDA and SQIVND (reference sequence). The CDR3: CASSRLALNTGELFF. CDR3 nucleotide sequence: TGTGCCAGTAGCAGGCTAGCGTTAAACACCGGGGAGCTGTTTTTT.

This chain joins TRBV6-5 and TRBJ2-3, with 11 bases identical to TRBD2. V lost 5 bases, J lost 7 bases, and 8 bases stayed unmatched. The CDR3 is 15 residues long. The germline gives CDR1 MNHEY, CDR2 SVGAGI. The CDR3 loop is CASSRGLAARHTQYF. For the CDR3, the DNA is TGTGCCAGCAGTAGGGGACTAGCGGCTCGACATACGCAGTATTTT.

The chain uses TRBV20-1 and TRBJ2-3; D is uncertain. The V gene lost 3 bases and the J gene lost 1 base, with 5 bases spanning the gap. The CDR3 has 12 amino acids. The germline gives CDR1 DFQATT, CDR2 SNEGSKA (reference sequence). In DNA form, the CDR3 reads TGCAGTGCTAGTCTGGGCACAGATACGCAGTATTTT. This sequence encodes CSASLGTDTQYF.

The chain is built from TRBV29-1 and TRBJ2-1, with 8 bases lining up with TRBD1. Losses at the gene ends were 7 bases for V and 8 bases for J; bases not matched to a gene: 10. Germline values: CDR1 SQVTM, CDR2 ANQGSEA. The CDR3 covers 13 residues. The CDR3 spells CSANRGWGDEQFF. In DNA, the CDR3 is TGCAGCGCGAACAGGGGGTGGGGCGATGAGCAGTTCTTC.

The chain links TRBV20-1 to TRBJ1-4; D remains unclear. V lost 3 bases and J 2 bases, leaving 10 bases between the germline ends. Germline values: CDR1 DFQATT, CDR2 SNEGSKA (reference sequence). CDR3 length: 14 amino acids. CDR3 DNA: TGCAGTGCTAGGTCCCTCTCGACTAATGAAAAACTGTTTTTT. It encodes CSARSLSTNEKLFF.

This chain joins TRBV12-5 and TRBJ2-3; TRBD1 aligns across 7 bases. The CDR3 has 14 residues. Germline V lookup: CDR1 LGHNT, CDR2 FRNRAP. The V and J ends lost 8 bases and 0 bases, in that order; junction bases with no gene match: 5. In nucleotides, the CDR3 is TGTGCTAGTTGGGGGACAGATAGCACAGATACGCAGTATTTT. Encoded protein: CASWGTDSTDTQYF.

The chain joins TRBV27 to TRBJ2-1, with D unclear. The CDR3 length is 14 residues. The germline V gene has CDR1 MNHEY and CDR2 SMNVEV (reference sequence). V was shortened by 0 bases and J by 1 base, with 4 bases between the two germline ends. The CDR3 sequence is CASSLSLSYNEQFF. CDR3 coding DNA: TGTGCCAGCAGTTTATCCCTTTCCTACAATGAGCAGTTCTTC.

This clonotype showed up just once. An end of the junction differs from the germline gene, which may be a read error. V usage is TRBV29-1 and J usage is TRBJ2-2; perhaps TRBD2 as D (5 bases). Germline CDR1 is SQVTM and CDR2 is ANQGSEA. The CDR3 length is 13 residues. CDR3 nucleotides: TGCAGCGTTGAGGTGGCGAACACCGGGGAGATGTTTTTT. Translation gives CSVEVANTGEMFF.

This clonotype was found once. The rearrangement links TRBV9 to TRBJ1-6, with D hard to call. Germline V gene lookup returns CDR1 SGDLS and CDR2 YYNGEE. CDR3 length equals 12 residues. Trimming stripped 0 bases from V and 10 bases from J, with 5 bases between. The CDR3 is CASSVDGSPLHF. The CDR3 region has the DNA TGTGCCAGCAGCGTAGACGGATCACCCCTCCACTTT. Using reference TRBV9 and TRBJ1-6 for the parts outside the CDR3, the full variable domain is DSGVTQTPKHLITATGQRVTLRCSPRSGDLSVYWYQQSLDQGLQFLIQYYNGEERAKGNILERFSAQQFPDLHSELNLSSLELGDSALYFCASSVDGSPLHFGNGTRLTVT.

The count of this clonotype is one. The CDR3 DNA follows: TGTGCCAGCAGCGGACTCTCCGGGGAGCTGTTTTTT. Protein: CASSGLSGELFF. This chain connects TRBV28 to TRBJ2-2, with D possibly TRBD2 on 5 matching bases. CDR1 and CDR2 from the germline V gene are MDHEN and SYDVKM. Between the trimmed V and J ends, which lost 6 bases and 6 bases, there was a span of 8 bases. The CDR3 sequence is 12 residues long.

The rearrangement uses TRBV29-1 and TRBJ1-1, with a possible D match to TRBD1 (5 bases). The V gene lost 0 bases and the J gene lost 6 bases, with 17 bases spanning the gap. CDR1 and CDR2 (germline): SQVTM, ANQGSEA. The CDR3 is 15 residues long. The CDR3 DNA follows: TGCAGCGTTGAAGATTTTCGGGGGGACTCCGCTGAAGCTTTCTTT. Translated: CSVEDFRGDSAEAFF.

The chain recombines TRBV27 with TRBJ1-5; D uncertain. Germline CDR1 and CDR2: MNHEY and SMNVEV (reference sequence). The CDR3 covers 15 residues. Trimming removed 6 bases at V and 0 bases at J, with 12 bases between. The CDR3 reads CASRDDTNSNQPQHF. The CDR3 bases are TGTGCCAGCAGAGATGACACAAATAGCAATCAGCCCCAGCATTTT.

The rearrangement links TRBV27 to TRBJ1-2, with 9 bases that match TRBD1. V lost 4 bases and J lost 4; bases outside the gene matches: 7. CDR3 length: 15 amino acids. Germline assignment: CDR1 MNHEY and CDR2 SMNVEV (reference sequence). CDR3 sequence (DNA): TGTGCCAGCAGTTCCCCGGGACAGGGAGTCTATGGCTACACCTTC. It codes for CASSSPGQGVYGYTF.

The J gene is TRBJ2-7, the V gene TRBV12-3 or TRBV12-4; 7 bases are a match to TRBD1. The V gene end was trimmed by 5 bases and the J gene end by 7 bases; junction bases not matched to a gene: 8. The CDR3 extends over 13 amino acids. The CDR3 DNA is TGTGCCAGCAGTCGGGGACAGCTTGCGGAGCAGTACTTC. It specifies CASSRGQLAEQYF.

The CDR3 coding sequence is TGTGCCACCACTGGGCCGGGACTAGCGGGGGGTGGTTATAGCACAGATACGCAGTATTTT. Amino acid sequence: CATTGPGLAGGGYSTDTQYF. V and J are TRBV2 and TRBJ2-3; 15 positions match TRBD2. V was pared by 10 bases and J by 0 bases, with 17 bases of the junction left unmatched. Germline V lookup: CDR1 SNHLY, CDR2 FYNNEI. This CDR3 comprises 20 residues.

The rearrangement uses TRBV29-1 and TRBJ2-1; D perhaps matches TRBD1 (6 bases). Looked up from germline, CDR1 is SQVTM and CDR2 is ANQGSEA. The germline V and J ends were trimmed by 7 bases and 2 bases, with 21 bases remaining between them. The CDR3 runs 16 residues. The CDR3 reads CSADGQQGYTYNEQFF. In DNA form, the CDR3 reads TGCAGCGCCGACGGTCAACAGGGCTATACCTACAATGAGCAGTTCTTC.

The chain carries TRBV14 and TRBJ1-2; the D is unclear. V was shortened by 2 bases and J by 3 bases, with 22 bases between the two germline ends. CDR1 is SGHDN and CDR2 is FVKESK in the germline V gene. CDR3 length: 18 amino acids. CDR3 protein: CASSQLRFPGRGDYGYTF. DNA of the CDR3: TGTGCCAGCAGCCAACTACGGTTCCCCGGTCGCGGGGACTATGGCTACACCTTC.

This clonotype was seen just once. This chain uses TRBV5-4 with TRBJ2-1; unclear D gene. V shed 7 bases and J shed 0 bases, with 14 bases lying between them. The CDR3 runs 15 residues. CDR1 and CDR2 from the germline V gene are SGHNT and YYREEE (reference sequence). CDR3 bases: TGTGCCAGCGCCCCGGGCGACGGCTCCTACAATGAGCAGTTCTTC. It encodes CASAPGDGSYNEQFF.

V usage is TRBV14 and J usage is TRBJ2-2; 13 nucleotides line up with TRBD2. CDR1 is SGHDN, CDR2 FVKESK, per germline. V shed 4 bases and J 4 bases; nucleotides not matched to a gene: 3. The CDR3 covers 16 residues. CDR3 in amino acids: CASSLRTSGGTGELFF. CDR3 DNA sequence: TGTGCCAGCAGCCTCCGGACTAGCGGGGGCACCGGGGAGCTGTTTTTT.